This record concerns one TCR beta chain sequence. The data stem from a study of blood T cell repertoires in COVID-19. Study summary: Researchers got acute and convalescent COVID-19 samples from the United States, Italy and Spain. T cells, B-cell-depleted T cells, or PBMCs supplied cDNA or gDNA.

Methods used by the authors: Estimated nucleated cell counts came from reference gene primer amplification. The protocol was immunoSEQ multiplex PCR, while the TCRdb copy is restricted to in-frame clones and leaves out a portion. V, J and clone size were drawn from that table, and D and trimming were deduced from the DNA. The data hold more than 65,000 clones, with more than 70% observed a single time. Germline loops: CDR1 MDHEN, CDR2 SYDVKM. J gave up 3 bases and V 5 bases, and 7 bases lay outside the gene matches. This CDR3 is built from 15 residues. The clonotype was recovered from a man in his fifties or sixties with active COVID-19. This sequence joins TRBV28 and TRBJ2-3, with TRBD2 identical over 8 bases. The sample was peripheral blood. CDR3 DNA sequence: TGTGCCAGCAGTCCTAGCGGGTGGAGAACAGATACGCAGTATTTT. Protein: CASSPSGWRTDTQYF.